A selection of T cell receptor beta chains follows, all from one sample in a study of shared clonotypes between healthy human individuals. TCRdb's copy holds only in-frame clones and misses some; the assay was immunoSEQ multiplex PCR. In the table there are about 490,000 clones, over 65% of which are singletons. Sequences were obtained from PBMCs. The receptors were gathered from a middle-aged woman in good health. Some clones in this sample may be carry-over from other donors' samples. CDR3s include the opening cysteine and the closing phenylalanine or tryptophan. D genes are given only for firm matches. Some rows have no size entry. The others give once, few or many, or a class for an expanded clone.

d_call: TRBD2
j_call: TRBJ2-7
v_call: TRBV7-2
clone_size: once
cdr3_length: 16
cdr3_aa: CASSLPSGRATYEQYF
cdr3_nt: TGTGCCAGCAGCTTACCAAGCGGGAGGGCGACCTACGAGCAGTACTTC

d_call: -
j_call: TRBJ2-5
v_call: TRBV5-6
clone_size: few
cdr3_length: 14
cdr3_aa: CASSWTGPTETQYF
cdr3_nt: TGTGCCAGCAGCTGGACGGGTCCCACAGAGACCCAGTACTTC

d_call: TRBD2
j_call: TRBJ2-7
v_call: TRBV9
clone_size: -
cdr3_length: 15
cdr3_aa: CASSPTSGSYYEQYF
cdr3_nt: TGTGCCAGCAGCCCCACTAGCGGGAGCTACTACGAGCAGTACTTC

d_call: -
j_call: TRBJ1-5
v_call: TRBV4-2
clone_size: -
cdr3_length: 18
cdr3_aa: CASSQAITGPGLSQPQHF
cdr3_nt: TGTGCCAGCAGCCAAGCTATTACAGGACCGGGACTCTCTCAGCCCCAGCATTTT

d_call: -
j_call: TRBJ2-6
v_call: TRBV7-2
clone_size: -
cdr3_length: 17
cdr3_aa: CASSLQGDPSGANVLTF
cdr3_nt: TGTGCCAGCAGCTTACAGGGCGACCCCTCTGGGGCCAACGTCCTGACTTTC

d_call: -
j_call: TRBJ2-2
v_call: TRBV5-6
clone_size: -
cdr3_length: 15
cdr3_aa: CASSLLVRETGELFF
cdr3_nt: TGTGCCAGCAGCTTGCTGGTTCGGGAAACCGGGGAGCTGTTTTTT

d_call: TRBD2
j_call: TRBJ2-5
v_call: TRBV7-8
clone_size: few
cdr3_length: 12
cdr3_aa: CASSRLAETQYF
cdr3_nt: TGTGCCAGCAGCAGACTAGCAGAGACCCAGTACTTC

d_call: TRBD2
j_call: TRBJ2-2
v_call: TRBV5-1
clone_size: once
cdr3_length: 16
cdr3_aa: CASRLSGGFSTGELFF
cdr3_nt: TGCGCCAGCAGACTCAGCGGGGGATTTAGCACCGGGGAGCTGTTTTTT

d_call: -
j_call: TRBJ2-3
v_call: TRBV6-1
clone_size: -
cdr3_length: 14
cdr3_aa: CASSETGGADTQYF
cdr3_nt: TGTGCCAGCAGTGAAACCGGGGGCGCAGATACGCAGTATTTT

d_call: -
j_call: TRBJ1-5
v_call: TRBV28
clone_size: -
cdr3_length: 12
cdr3_aa: CASSLFHQPQHF
cdr3_nt: TGTGCCAGCAGCCTGTTCCATCAGCCCCAGCATTTT

d_call: TRBD2
j_call: TRBJ2-7
v_call: TRBV7-3
clone_size: few
cdr3_length: 14
cdr3_aa: CASSLAGGPYEQYF
cdr3_nt: TGTGCCAGCAGCTTAGCGGGAGGGCCGTACGAGCAGTACTTC

d_call: -
j_call: TRBJ2-7
v_call: TRBV7-6
clone_size: few
cdr3_length: 13
cdr3_aa: CASSSYEGYEQYF
cdr3_nt: TGTGCCAGCAGCTCTTATGAAGGCTACGAGCAGTACTTC

d_call: -
j_call: TRBJ2-7
v_call: TRBV19
clone_size: -
cdr3_length: 14
cdr3_aa: CATISSSASGEQYF
cdr3_nt: TGTGCCACCATCTCGAGTAGCGCCTCGGGCGAGCAGTACTTC

d_call: -
j_call: TRBJ1-2
v_call: TRBV2
clone_size: -
cdr3_length: 14
cdr3_aa: CASSEYLEQGGYTF
cdr3_nt: TGTGCCAGCAGTGAATATCTGGAACAAGGTGGCTACACCTTC

d_call: TRBD1
j_call: TRBJ2-3
v_call: TRBV10-3
clone_size: -
cdr3_length: 14
cdr3_aa: CAIGGQANTDTQYF
cdr3_nt: TGTGCCATCGGAGGACAGGCCAACACAGATACGCAGTATTTT

d_call: TRBD1
j_call: TRBJ2-7
v_call: TRBV9
clone_size: -
cdr3_length: 15
cdr3_aa: CASSPQDRGYYEQYF
cdr3_nt: TGTGCCAGCAGCCCCCAGGACAGGGGGTACTACGAGCAGTACTTC

d_call: TRBD2
j_call: TRBJ2-1
v_call: TRBV30
clone_size: -
cdr3_length: 20
cdr3_aa: CAWSGYLGILLAGGGNEQFF
cdr3_nt: TGTGCCTGGAGTGGGTATTTGGGGATCCTACTAGCGGGAGGAGGCAATGAGCAGTTCTTC

d_call: TRBD1
j_call: TRBJ1-2
v_call: TRBV7-2
clone_size: -
cdr3_length: 15
cdr3_aa: CASSINGQGGYGYTF
cdr3_nt: TGTGCCAGCAGCATCAACGGACAGGGGGGATATGGCTACACCTTC

d_call: -
j_call: TRBJ2-2
v_call: TRBV5-6
clone_size: -
cdr3_length: 15
cdr3_aa: CASSFQAGNTGELFF
cdr3_nt: TGTGCCAGCAGCTTTCAGGCAGGGAACACCGGGGAGCTGTTTTTT

d_call: -
j_call: TRBJ1-5
v_call: TRBV19
clone_size: -
cdr3_length: 13
cdr3_aa: CASSILGNQPQHF
cdr3_nt: TGTGCCAGTAGTATTTTGGGAAACCAGCCCCAGCATTTT

d_call: TRBD2
j_call: TRBJ2-2
v_call: TRBV7-9
clone_size: -
cdr3_length: 16
cdr3_aa: CASSSLAGVGTGELFF
cdr3_nt: TGTGCCAGCAGCTCACTAGCGGGAGTTGGCACCGGGGAGCTGTTTTTT

d_call: -
j_call: TRBJ1-2
v_call: TRBV6-6
clone_size: many
cdr3_length: 12
cdr3_aa: CASSNEWSGYTF
cdr3_nt: TGTGCCAGCAGCAACGAGTGGTCCGGCTACACCTTC

d_call: -
j_call: TRBJ2-7
v_call: TRBV20-1
clone_size: -
cdr3_length: 11
cdr3_aa: CIAKGSYEQYF
cdr3_nt: TGCATCGCGAAAGGGTCCTACGAGCAGTACTTC

d_call: -
j_call: TRBJ2-2
v_call: TRBV4-3
clone_size: few
cdr3_length: 14
cdr3_aa: CASSRLSSAGELFF
cdr3_nt: TGCGCCAGCAGCCGCCTTAGCTCCGCCGGGGAGCTGTTTTTT

d_call: -
j_call: TRBJ1-2
v_call: TRBV28
clone_size: -
cdr3_length: 14
cdr3_aa: CASSSTGRFYGYTF
cdr3_nt: TGTGCCAGCAGTAGTACAGGGAGATTTTATGGCTACACCTTC

d_call: -
j_call: TRBJ1-5
v_call: TRBV28
clone_size: -
cdr3_length: 16
cdr3_aa: CASSLSWGKVGQPQHF
cdr3_nt: TGTGCCAGCAGTTTATCATGGGGGAAAGTAGGTCAGCCCCAGCATTTT

d_call: -
j_call: TRBJ1-1
v_call: TRBV5-6
clone_size: -
cdr3_length: 17
cdr3_aa: CASSPHRDRGWSTEAFF
cdr3_nt: TGTGCCAGCAGCCCCCACAGGGATCGAGGGTGGAGCACTGAAGCTTTCTTT

d_call: -
j_call: TRBJ1-2
v_call: TRBV6-1
clone_size: -
cdr3_length: 13
cdr3_aa: CASSERQGDGYTF
cdr3_nt: TGTGCCAGCAGTGAACGTCAGGGTGATGGCTACACCTTC

d_call: TRBD2
j_call: TRBJ2-2
v_call: TRBV5-1
clone_size: few
cdr3_length: 21
cdr3_aa: CASSPRAKELAGRGRAGELFF
cdr3_nt: TGCGCCAGCAGCCCCCGGGCAAAGGAACTAGCGGGAAGAGGACGGGCGGGGGAGCTGTTTTTT

d_call: -
j_call: TRBJ1-5
v_call: TRBV4-1
clone_size: -
cdr3_length: 16
cdr3_aa: CASSQDGGFGNQPQHF
cdr3_nt: TGCGCCAGCAGCCAAGATGGGGGCTTCGGCAATCAGCCCCAGCATTTT

d_call: -
j_call: TRBJ2-1
v_call: TRBV19
clone_size: -
cdr3_length: 14
cdr3_aa: CASSTGLYYNEQFF
cdr3_nt: TGTGCCAGTAGTACGGGGCTCTACTACAATGAGCAGTTCTTC

d_call: -
j_call: TRBJ1-2
v_call: TRBV7-8
clone_size: -
cdr3_length: 13
cdr3_aa: CASSLEDSTGYTF
cdr3_nt: TGTGCCAGCAGCTTAGAGGACAGCACAGGCTACACCTTC

d_call: TRBD2
j_call: TRBJ2-7
v_call: TRBV2
clone_size: -
cdr3_length: 16
cdr3_aa: CASNNQGLAGAGEQYF
cdr3_nt: TGTGCCAGCAATAATCAGGGACTAGCGGGAGCTGGGGAGCAGTACTTC

d_call: TRBD2
j_call: TRBJ2-3
v_call: TRBV5-8
clone_size: few
cdr3_length: 16
cdr3_aa: CASSFGSSGNTDTQYF
cdr3_nt: TGTGCCAGCAGCTTTGGATCTAGCGGGAATACAGATACGCAGTATTTT

d_call: -
j_call: TRBJ1-2
v_call: TRBV30
clone_size: -
cdr3_length: 12
cdr3_aa: CAWSVSSYGYTF
cdr3_nt: TGTGCCTGGAGTGTTTCCAGCTATGGCTACACCTTC

d_call: -
j_call: TRBJ2-7
v_call: TRBV4-2
clone_size: -
cdr3_length: 13
cdr3_aa: CASSQVIGRKEYF
cdr3_nt: TGTGCCAGCAGCCAAGTAATAGGCCGGAAGGAGTACTTC

d_call: -
j_call: TRBJ2-7
v_call: TRBV7-8
clone_size: -
cdr3_length: 12
cdr3_aa: CASSLTGDEQYF
cdr3_nt: TGTGCCAGCAGCTTGACGGGGGACGAGCAGTACTTC

d_call: -
j_call: TRBJ1-2
v_call: TRBV4-1
clone_size: few
cdr3_length: 14
cdr3_aa: CASRRGQGVDGYTF
cdr3_nt: TGCGCCAGCCGCCGGGGGCAGGGAGTCGATGGCTACACCTTC

d_call: TRBD1
j_call: TRBJ2-7
v_call: TRBV2
clone_size: -
cdr3_length: 14
cdr3_aa: CASSVGTGDYEQYF
cdr3_nt: TGTGCCAGCAGTGTGGGGACAGGGGACTACGAGCAGTACTTC

d_call: -
j_call: TRBJ2-3
v_call: TRBV7-9
clone_size: -
cdr3_length: 12
cdr3_aa: CASSLLGDTQYF
cdr3_nt: TGTGCCAGCAGCTTATTGGGAGATACGCAGTATTTT

d_call: TRBD2
j_call: TRBJ2-1
v_call: TRBV4-1
clone_size: -
cdr3_length: 15
cdr3_aa: CASSHGGGSYNEQFF
cdr3_nt: TGCGCCAGCAGCCATGGGGGGGGATCCTACAATGAGCAGTTCTTC

d_call: -
j_call: TRBJ1-5
v_call: TRBV28
clone_size: -
cdr3_length: 12
cdr3_aa: CASSFSNQPQHF
cdr3_nt: TGTGCCAGCAGTTTTAGCAATCAGCCCCAGCATTTT

d_call: -
j_call: TRBJ1-2
v_call: TRBV4-2
clone_size: -
cdr3_length: 14
cdr3_aa: CASSQEVGGYGYTF
cdr3_nt: TGTGCCAGCAGCCAAGAAGTAGGAGGCTATGGCTACACCTTC

d_call: TRBD2
j_call: TRBJ2-7
v_call: TRBV5-1
clone_size: many
cdr3_length: 13
cdr3_aa: CASSVAGSTEQYF
cdr3_nt: TGCGCCAGCTCAGTAGCGGGATCCACCGAGCAGTACTTC

d_call: -
j_call: TRBJ1-1
v_call: TRBV18
clone_size: -
cdr3_length: 13
cdr3_aa: CASSPPTRDEAFF
cdr3_nt: TGTGCCAGCTCACCACCTACAAGAGATGAAGCTTTCTTT

d_call: -
j_call: TRBJ2-5
v_call: TRBV5-1
clone_size: -
cdr3_length: 14
cdr3_aa: CASSRRVGEETQYF
cdr3_nt: TGCGCCAGCAGCCGTCGGGTGGGGGAAGAGACCCAGTACTTC

d_call: TRBD2
j_call: TRBJ2-3
v_call: TRBV4-1
clone_size: -
cdr3_length: 18
cdr3_aa: CASSQDWASGRGADTQYF
cdr3_nt: TGCGCCAGCAGCCAAGATTGGGCTAGCGGGAGGGGTGCAGATACGCAGTATTTT

d_call: -
j_call: TRBJ2-7
v_call: TRBV10-2
clone_size: -
cdr3_length: 13
cdr3_aa: CASSSGVSYEQYF
cdr3_nt: TGCGCCAGCAGTTCGGGGGTTTCCTACGAGCAGTACTTC

d_call: -
j_call: TRBJ2-3
v_call: TRBV18
clone_size: -
cdr3_length: 13
cdr3_aa: CASSPQGADTQYF
cdr3_nt: TGTGCCAGCTCACCACAGGGGGCAGATACGCAGTATTTT

d_call: TRBD1
j_call: TRBJ2-4
v_call: TRBV4-3
clone_size: -
cdr3_length: 16
cdr3_aa: CASSRGPGQGANIQYF
cdr3_nt: TGCGCCAGCAGCCGGGGACCGGGACAGGGGGCTAACATTCAGTACTTC

d_call: -
j_call: TRBJ2-7
v_call: TRBV29-1
clone_size: few
cdr3_length: 15
cdr3_aa: CSVSGGAIGDYEQYF
cdr3_nt: TGCAGCGTTTCTGGGGGCGCCATAGGGGACTACGAGCAGTACTTC

d_call: -
j_call: TRBJ1-3
v_call: TRBV5-4
clone_size: once
cdr3_length: 15
cdr3_aa: CASSTQEVSGNTIYF
cdr3_nt: TGTGCCAGCAGCACCCAAGAGGTCTCTGGAAACACCATATATTTT

d_call: TRBD2
j_call: TRBJ2-1
v_call: TRBV28
clone_size: -
cdr3_length: 15
cdr3_aa: CASGPGGDSYNEQFF
cdr3_nt: TGTGCCAGCGGGCCGGGGGGAGATTCTTACAATGAGCAGTTCTTC

d_call: TRBD2
j_call: TRBJ2-1
v_call: TRBV7-8
clone_size: -
cdr3_length: 20
cdr3_aa: CASSLYSSSSTSGSYNEQFF
cdr3_nt: TGTGCCAGCAGCCTCTACTCAAGCTCCTCGACTAGCGGGAGCTACAATGAGCAGTTCTTC

d_call: -
j_call: TRBJ1-1
v_call: TRBV18
clone_size: -
cdr3_length: 13
cdr3_aa: CASSPAQQGDAFF
cdr3_nt: TGTGCCAGCTCACCAGCTCAGCAGGGTGACGCTTTCTTT